This TCR beta chain was identified in a study of beta chain features in type 1 diabetes. On this clone: Its target is unknown.

Overall study findings and caveats: Significant though moderate, a shortening of TCRB CDR3s appeared in all four CD4+ subsets of Type 1 diabetes patients.

The CDR3 runs to 15 residues. Germline V CDR1 and CDR2: MNHEY, SVGAGI. J lost 4 bases, V lost 4 bases, and 7 bases had no gene match. Since all of the isolated RNA was reverse transcribed, expressed TCRB transcripts were what got sequenced. The data were produced by immunoSEQ multiplex PCR, yet TCRdb's version contains in-frame clones alone and is incomplete. The sample has a few hundred thousand clones, 20% seen once; the top ten hold 0.028%. The specimen sequenced was naive CD4+ T cells from blood. The rearrangement joins TRBV6-5 to TRBJ2-7, with TRBD2 identical over 10 bases. The TCR was taken from a woman in her forties with type 1 diabetes. CDR3 coding DNA: TGTGCCAGCAGTTCTGAGCGGGAGGGCCGGTACGAGCAGTACTTC. Protein sequence: CASSSEREGRYEQYF.